This TCR beta chain was found in a study of T cell changes during pregnancy in multiple sclerosis. Libraries were prepared by immunoSEQ multiplex PCR; TCRdb keeps only in-frame clonotypes and omits some of them. In the table there are approximately 90,000 clones, roughly 89% of which are singletons. The V end lost 0 bases, the J end lost 8 bases, and 10 bases lay between the germline ends. This CDR3 has 13 residues. Germline-derived CDR1 and CDR2 are MNHNY and SVGAGI (reference sequence). This clonotype originated in a female donor in good health, enrolled as a control in a pregnancy study. The specimen was peripheral blood, collected after pregnancy. V and J are TRBV6-6 and TRBJ1-2; TRBD1 might be the D (6 bases). In DNA form, the CDR3 reads TGTGCCAGCAGTTACTCGACAGGAAAGGGCTACACCTTC. As protein: CASSYSTGKGYTF.